The 13 T cell receptor beta chains below were found in one sample sequenced in a study of T cell responses to AZD1222 COVID-19 vaccine. The repertoire was sequenced with immunoSEQ multiplex PCR; TCRdb's copy has only in-frame clones and lacks some. Of some 140,000 clones listed, around 90% are singletons. The input for sequencing was peripheral blood, taken on day 0 of AZD1222 vaccination. These receptors came from an adult in good health.

The chain has TRBV28 and TRBJ1-6; TRBD1 is a possible D gene (6 bases). V was cut by 2 bases and J by 10 bases, with 15 bases left in between. This CDR3 comprises 15 residues. Germline V lookup: CDR1 MDHEN, CDR2 SYDVKM. DNA of the CDR3: TGTGCCAGCAGTTTACTGTGGGGGGGCGGATCACCCCTCCACTTT. This translates into CASSLLWGGGSPLHF.

The chain combines TRBV18 with TRBJ1-3; TRBD1 matches at 9 bases. This CDR3 is built from 16 residues. CDR1 KGHSH and CDR2 LQKENI come from the germline V gene. V lost 5 bases, J lost 4 bases, and 9 bases stayed unmatched. The CDR3 spells CASSIQGQGIGNTIYF. For the CDR3, the DNA is TGTGCCAGCTCAATACAGGGACAGGGCATCGGAAACACCATATATTTT.

The V call is TRBV19, the J call TRBJ1-2; D gene uncertain. With 1 base removed from V and 5 bases from J, the gap between germline ends came to 8 bases. The germline V gene has CDR1 LNHDA and CDR2 SQIVND (reference sequence). The CDR3 runs 13 residues. The CDR3 bases are TGTGCCAGTAGTATAGCAGCGGGGTATGGCTACACCTTC. Residues: CASSIAAGYGYTF.

This clone was picked up one time. The chain couples TRBV4-3 to TRBJ2-3; 14 bases are a match to TRBD2. V was clipped by 5 bases and J by 2 bases; unmatched bases: 3. The germline V gene encodes CDR1 LGHNA and CDR2 YSLEER. CDR3 length equals 16 residues. The CDR3, as DNA: TGCGCCAGCAGCTTGGGACTAGCGGGAGACACAGATACGCAGTATTTT. Translated: CASSLGLAGDTDTQYF.

This clone was observed a handful of times. The rearrangement links TRBV9 to TRBJ2-7, with TRBD2 matching 10 bases. The CDR3 spans 17 residues. V gave up 6 bases and J gave up 1 base; unmatched junction bases: 13. CDR1 is SGDLS, CDR2 YYNGEE, per germline. CDR3 nucleotides: TGTGCCAGCACCCCCGGACTAGCGGTATCCGGATCCTACGAGCAGTACTTC. Residues: CASTPGLAVSGSYEQYF.

The J gene is TRBJ1-2, the V gene TRBV29-1, with 8 bases identical to TRBD1. Germline trimming cut 4 bases from V and 6 bases from J; bases unmatched to any gene: 7. From germline, CDR1 is SQVTM and CDR2 ANQGSEA. CDR3 size: 13 residues. The DNA of the CDR3 is TGCAGCGTTGTCGGGACAGGCACAAATGGCTACACCTTC. Encoded protein: CSVVGTGTNGYTF.

Comment on this clone: This CDR3 is also generated by other DNA sequences in the sample. The gene calls are TRBV3-1 (or the pseudogene TRBV3-2) and TRBJ2-1; 12 bases fit TRBD2. The CDR3 totals 16 residues. V lost 1 base to trimming and J lost 7 bases; unmatched junction nucleotides: 5. The germline gives CDR1 LGHDT, CDR2 YNNKEL (reference sequence). CDR3: CASSQASGGAGNEQFF. Here the CDR3 DNA reads TGTGCCAGCAGCCAAGCTAGCGGGGGGGCCGGTAATGAGCAGTTCTTC.

The chain uses TRBV7-2 and TRBJ1-6, with D maybe TRBD1 (6 bases). This CDR3 has 17 residues. Trimming left V 2 bases short and J 14 bases short, with 25 bases between. The V gene's germline CDR1 is SGHTA and CDR2 FQGNSA. The CDR3: CASSLSRFLTGAGALHF. The DNA of the CDR3 is TGTGCCAGCAGCTTAAGTAGGTTCCTGACAGGCGCTGGGGCCCTCCACTTT.

V is TRBV4-1 and J is TRBJ1-6; 9 positions agree with TRBD1. The CDR3 contains 15 residues. Looked up from germline, CDR1 is MGHRA and CDR2 is YSYEKL. V lost 0 bases, J lost 9 bases, and 3 bases stayed unmatched. CDR3 amino acids: CASSQEGQGGSPLHF. As DNA, the CDR3 is TGCGCCAGCAGCCAAGAGGGACAGGGCGGTTCACCCCTCCACTTT.

The chain combines TRBV7-2 with TRBJ1-4, with D unclear. The CDR3 is made up of 14 amino acids. The V gene lost 4 bases and the J gene lost 0 bases, with 6 bases spanning the gap. Germline V CDR1 and CDR2: SGHTA, FQGNSA. As DNA, the CDR3 is TGTGCCAGCAGCTCACCCACAACTAATGAAAAACTGTTTTTT. This codes for CASSSPTTNEKLFF.

The V gene is TRBV6-9, the J gene TRBJ2-7; D is perhaps TRBD1 (6 bases). Germline-derived CDR1 and CDR2 are MNHGY and SVAAGI. The CDR3 loop spans 15 amino acids. V lost 6 bases and J lost 0, with 15 bases in between. CDR3: CASRERTASSYEQYF. The CDR3 DNA reads as TGTGCCAGCAGGGAACGGACAGCCAGCTCCTACGAGCAGTACTTC.

This chain connects TRBV19 to TRBJ1-2; possible D gene TRBD1, 5 bases. Trimming removed 7 bases at V and 4 bases at J, with 19 bases between. This CDR3 has 15 amino acids. Germline values: CDR1 LNHDA, CDR2 SQIVND (reference sequence). The CDR3: CASNPQEGAGYGYTF. CDR3 bases: TGTGCCAGTAACCCACAGGAGGGAGCAGGCTATGGCTACACCTTC.

V is TRBV2 and J is TRBJ1-5; TRBD1 matches at 9 bases. The CDR3 runs 17 residues. V dropped 4 bases and J dropped 6; count of bases not matched to a gene: 13. CDR1 is SNHLY, CDR2 FYNNEI, per germline. The CDR3 sequence is CASSALQGAKRRQPQHF. The CDR3 DNA reads as TGTGCCAGCAGTGCCTTACAGGGGGCAAAGAGACGTCAGCCCCAGCATTTT.